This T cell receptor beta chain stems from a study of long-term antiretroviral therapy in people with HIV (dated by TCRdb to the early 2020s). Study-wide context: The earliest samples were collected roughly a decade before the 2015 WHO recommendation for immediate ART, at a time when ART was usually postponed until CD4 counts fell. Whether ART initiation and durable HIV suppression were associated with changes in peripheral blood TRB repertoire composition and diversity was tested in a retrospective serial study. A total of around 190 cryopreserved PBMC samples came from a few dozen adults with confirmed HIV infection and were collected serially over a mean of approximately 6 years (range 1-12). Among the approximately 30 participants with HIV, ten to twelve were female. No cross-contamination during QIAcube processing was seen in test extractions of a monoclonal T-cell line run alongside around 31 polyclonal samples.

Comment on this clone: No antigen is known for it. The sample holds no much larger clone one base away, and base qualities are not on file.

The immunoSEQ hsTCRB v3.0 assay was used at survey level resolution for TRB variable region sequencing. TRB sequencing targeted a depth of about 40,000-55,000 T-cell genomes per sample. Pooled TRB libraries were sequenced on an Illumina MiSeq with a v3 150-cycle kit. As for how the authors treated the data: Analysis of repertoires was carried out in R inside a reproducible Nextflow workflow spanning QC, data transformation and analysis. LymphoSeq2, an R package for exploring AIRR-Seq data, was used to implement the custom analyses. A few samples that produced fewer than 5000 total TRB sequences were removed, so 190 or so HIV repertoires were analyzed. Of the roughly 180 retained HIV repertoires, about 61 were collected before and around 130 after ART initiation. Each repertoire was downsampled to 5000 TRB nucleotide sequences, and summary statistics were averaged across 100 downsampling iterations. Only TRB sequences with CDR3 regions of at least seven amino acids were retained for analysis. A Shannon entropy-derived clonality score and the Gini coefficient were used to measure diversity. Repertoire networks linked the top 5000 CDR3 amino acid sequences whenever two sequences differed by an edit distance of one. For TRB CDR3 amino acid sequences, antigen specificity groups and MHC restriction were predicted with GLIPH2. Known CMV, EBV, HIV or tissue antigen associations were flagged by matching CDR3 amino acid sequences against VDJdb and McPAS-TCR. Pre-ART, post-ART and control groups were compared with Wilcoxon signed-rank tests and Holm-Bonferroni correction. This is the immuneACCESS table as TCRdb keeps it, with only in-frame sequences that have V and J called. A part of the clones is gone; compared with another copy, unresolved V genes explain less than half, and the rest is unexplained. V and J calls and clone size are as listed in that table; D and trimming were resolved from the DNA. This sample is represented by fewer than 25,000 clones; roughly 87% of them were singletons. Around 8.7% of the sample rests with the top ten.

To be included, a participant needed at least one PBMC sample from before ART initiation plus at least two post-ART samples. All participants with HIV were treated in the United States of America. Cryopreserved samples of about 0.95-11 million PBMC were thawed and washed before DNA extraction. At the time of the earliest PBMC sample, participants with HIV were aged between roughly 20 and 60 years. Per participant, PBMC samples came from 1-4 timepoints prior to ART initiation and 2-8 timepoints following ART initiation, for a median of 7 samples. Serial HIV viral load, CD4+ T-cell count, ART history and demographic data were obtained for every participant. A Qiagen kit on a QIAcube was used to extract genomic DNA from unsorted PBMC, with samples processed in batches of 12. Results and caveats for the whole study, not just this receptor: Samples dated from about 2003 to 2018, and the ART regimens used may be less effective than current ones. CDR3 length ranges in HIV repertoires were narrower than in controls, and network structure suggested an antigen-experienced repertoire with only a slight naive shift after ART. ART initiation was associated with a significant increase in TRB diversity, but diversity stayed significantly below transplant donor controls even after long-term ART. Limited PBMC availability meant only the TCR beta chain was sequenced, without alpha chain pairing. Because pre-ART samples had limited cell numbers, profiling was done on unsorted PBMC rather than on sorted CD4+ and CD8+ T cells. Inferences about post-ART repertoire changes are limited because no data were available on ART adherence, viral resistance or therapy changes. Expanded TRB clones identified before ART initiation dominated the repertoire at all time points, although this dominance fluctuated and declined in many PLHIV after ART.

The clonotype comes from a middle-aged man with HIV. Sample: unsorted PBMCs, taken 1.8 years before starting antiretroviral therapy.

The CDR3 protein sequence reads: CASSPFTGSYEQYF. The nucleotide sequence is given as TGCGCCAGCAGTCCCTTCACAGGGTCCTACGAGCAGTACTTC. The V gene is TRBV23-1 and the J gene is TRBJ2-7, with TRBD1 tentatively as D gene (6 bases match). TRBV23-1 belongs to the ORF category, with a function that is uncertain. The CDR3, from cysteine to phenylalanine, totals 14 residues. CDR3 DNA is the only sequence kept; it has 42 bases, read in frame from the first base. V is reduced by 4 bases and J by 1 base, leaving a spacing of 11 bases between them.